The 21 T cell receptor beta chains presented below share a single source sample, sequenced in a study of blood T cell repertoires in COVID-19. Sequenced by immunoSEQ multiplex PCR; TCRdb stores in-frame clones only, minus some. Of under 170,000 clones listed, about four fifths are singletons. Sequencing was carried out using peripheral blood. These receptors were collected from a man in his 70s with acute or convalescent COVID-19.

The rearrangement links TRBV11-2 to TRBJ2-3; tentatively, D is TRBD2 (5 bases). CDR1 and CDR2 (germline): SGHAT, FQNNGV. There are 14 residues in the CDR3. Between the trimmed V and J ends, which lost 6 bases and 0 bases, there was a span of 10 bases. For the CDR3, the DNA is TGTGCCAGCAGGCGGGCCATTAGCACAGATACGCAGTATTTT. Its protein product is CASRRAISTDTQYF.

This clone was detected once. The rearrangement links TRBV6-2 or TRBV6-3 to TRBJ1-3; perhaps TRBD1 as D (5 bases). Germline V gene lookup returns CDR1 MNHEY and CDR2 SVGEGT. V gave up 6 bases and J gave up 0 bases, with 15 bases separating them. The CDR3 has 16 residues. The CDR3: CASSDGGVISGNTIYF. The CDR3 DNA reads TGTGCCAGCAGCGATGGAGGGGTGATCTCTGGAAACACCATATATTTT.

This chain uses TRBV5-1 with TRBJ2-3, with 8 bases matching TRBD2. After removal of 2 bases from V and 6 bases from J, the junction contained 8 bases not matched to a gene. Germline V gene data show CDR1 as SGHRS and CDR2 as YFSETQ. This CDR3 has 15 residues. CDR3 protein: CASSFGRGEGDTQYF. Here the CDR3 DNA reads TGCGCCAGCAGCTTCGGGCGGGGGGAGGGGGATACGCAGTATTTT.

This clone occurred a few times. The chain is built from TRBV19 and TRBJ2-2; a weak D match, TRBD1 (6 bases). Germline V gene lookup returns CDR1 LNHDA and CDR2 SQIVND (reference sequence). The CDR3 length is 14 residues. V was trimmed by 10 bases and J by 5 bases, leaving 17 bases between them. CDR3 sequence: CATQRTVGTGELFF. The CDR3 DNA reads TGTGCCACTCAAAGGACAGTGGGAACCGGGGAGCTGTTTTTT.

The chain joins TRBV19 to TRBJ1-1, with D maybe TRBD1 (6 bases). Germline values: CDR1 LNHDA, CDR2 SQIVND (reference sequence). V shed 3 bases and J shed 6 bases, with 14 bases lying between them. This CDR3 has 14 amino acids. The CDR3 reads CASSIGQGRAEAFF. As DNA, the CDR3 is TGTGCCAGTAGTATCGGGCAGGGGAGAGCTGAAGCTTTCTTT. The full variable domain, completed using reference TRBV19 and TRBJ1-1, is DGGITQSPKYLFRKEGQNVTLSCEQNLNHDAMYWYRQDPGQGLRLIYYSQIVNDFQKGDIAEGYSVSREKKESFPLTVTSAQKNPTAFYLCASSIGQGRAEAFFGQGTRLTVV.

This sequence joins TRBV28 and TRBJ1-5; TRBD1 matches 8 bases. Germline assignment: CDR1 MDHEN and CDR2 SYDVKM. CDR3 length equals 13 residues. The V segment lost 6 bases and the J segment 7 bases; nucleotides outside the gene matches: 5. The CDR3 loop is CASRDTGGQPQHF. Written as DNA, the CDR3 is TGTGCCAGCAGAGATACAGGGGGACAGCCCCAGCATTTT.

The rearrangement joins TRBV4-2 to TRBJ2-2; 13 positions agree with TRBD2. V lost 2 bases and J lost 0; bases outside the gene matches: 9. This CDR3 contains 20 residues. Germline V gene lookup returns CDR1 LGHNA and CDR2 YNFKEQ. This CDR3 reads CASSQPPGLAGNANTGELFF. CDR3 coding DNA: TGTGCCAGCAGCCAACCCCCGGGACTAGCGGGGAACGCGAACACCGGGGAGCTGTTTTTT.

This clone was detected only once. The chain couples TRBV9 to TRBJ1-4; D is ambiguous. This CDR3 has 14 amino acids. V was trimmed by 0 bases and J by 8 bases, leaving 11 bases between them. Germline V lookup: CDR1 SGDLS, CDR2 YYNGEE. CDR3 nucleotides: TGTGCCAGCAGCGTAGGTTCAGGAGGAGAAAAACTGTTTTTT. Encoded protein: CASSVGSGGEKLFF.

The chain links TRBV19 to TRBJ2-7, with D tentatively TRBD1 (6 bases). The CDR3 spans 14 residues. V lost 4 bases, J lost 1 base, and 11 bases lay in between. Germline lookup yields CDR1 LNHDA and CDR2 SQIVND (reference sequence). CDR3 amino acids: CASSTMTGSYEQYF. CDR3 DNA: TGTGCCAGTAGTACAATGACAGGATCCTACGAGCAGTACTTC. Variable domain in full (rest from reference TRBV19 and TRBJ2-7): DGGITQSPKYLFRKEGQNVTLSCEQNLNHDAMYWYRQDPGQGLRLIYYSQIVNDFQKGDIAEGYSVSREKKESFPLTVTSAQKNPTAFYLCASSTMTGSYEQYFGPGTRLTVT.

This chain uses TRBV29-1 with TRBJ2-1, with 7 bases fitting TRBD2. The CDR3 is made up of 16 amino acids. Per germline, CDR1 SQVTM and CDR2 ANQGSEA. Germline trimming cut 5 bases from V and 2 bases from J; bases unmatched to any gene: 12. CDR3 in amino acids: CSVPSPTSPPYNEQFF. The DNA of the CDR3 is TGCAGCGTTCCTAGCCCGACTAGCCCGCCCTACAATGAGCAGTTCTTC.

This clone has just a few counts. This chain uses TRBV29-1 with TRBJ2-7, with D perhaps matching TRBD1 (6 bases). With 6 bases removed from V and 9 bases from J, the gap between germline ends came to 27 bases. This CDR3 spans 15 amino acids. The germline CDR1 and CDR2 sequences are SQVTM and ANQGSEA. The CDR3 bases are TGCAGCGTGATCCCCGGGCAGGGGACCTCTACGAGGCAGTACTTC. This gives the protein CSVIPGQGTSTRQYF.

CDR3 sequence (DNA): TGTGCCAGCAAACAGAGCAATCAGCCCCAGCATTTT. This sequence encodes CASKQSNQPQHF. V gene TRBV28 combines with J gene TRBJ1-5; no definite D call. The CDR3 runs 12 residues. Per the germline V gene, CDR1 is MDHEN and CDR2 is SYDVKM. Between the trimmed V and J ends, which lost 7 bases and 1 base, there was a span of 5 bases.

The chain links TRBV27 to TRBJ2-2; D is perhaps TRBD1 (6 bases). V lost 5 bases and J lost 3, with 19 bases in between. The length of the CDR3 is 17 residues. Germline V gene lookup returns CDR1 MNHEY and CDR2 SMNVEV (reference sequence). Here the CDR3 reads CASSGRPDSGYTGELFF. DNA for the CDR3: TGTGCCAGCAGTGGGAGACCGGACAGTGGCTACACCGGGGAGCTGTTTTTT.

A note on this clone: The junction shows a germline mismatch at one end, possibly a read error. The chain combines TRBV7-8 with TRBJ2-1; 7 bases align to TRBD1. The CDR3 totals 13 residues. Germline values: CDR1 SGHVS, CDR2 FQNEAQ. The CDR3 DNA follows: TGTGCCAGCAGCTTAGGTGACGACAGGGTCAAACTCTTC. It translates to CASSLGDDRVKLF.

This clone appeared a single time. The CDR3 sequence: CASSRRQVNNQPQHF. The CDR3 nucleotides are TGTGCCAGCAGTCGACGACAGGTGAACAATCAGCCCCAGCATTTT. The V call is TRBV5-6, the J call TRBJ1-5; D possibly corresponds to TRBD1 (6 bases). The CDR3 runs to 15 residues. The germline V gene has CDR1 SGHDT and CDR2 YYEEEE. The V end lost 5 bases, the J end lost 3 bases, and 15 bases lay between the germline ends.

The CDR3 DNA reads TGTGCCAGCAGCCAAGGCGGGGGGCCTCGAGAGACCCAGTACTTC. Translating it yields CASSQGGGPRETQYF. This chain uses TRBV7-2 with TRBJ2-5; 8 bases align to TRBD2. CDR1 and CDR2 from the germline V gene are SGHTA and FQGNSA. The CDR3 covers 15 residues. V lost 5 bases and J lost 4; bases outside the gene matches: 9.

This rearrangement joins TRBV24-1 to TRBJ1-1, with 10 bases that match TRBD1. The junction had 8 bases not matched to a gene; V was cut back by 6 bases and J by 5 bases. Germline CDR1 and CDR2: KGHDR and SFDVKD. The CDR3 consists of 15 residues. This chain's CDR3 is CATSPRQGAGTEAFF. The CDR3 DNA is TGTGCCACCAGTCCAAGACAGGGGGCTGGGACTGAAGCTTTCTTT.

The chain links TRBV5-1 to TRBJ2-1; TRBD1 aligns across 8 bases. CDR1 is SGHRS and CDR2 is YFSETQ in the germline V gene. The CDR3 consists of 15 residues. Trimming removed 4 bases from V and 8 bases from J; junction bases left unmatched: 11. The DNA for the CDR3 is TGCGCCAGCAGCCCTGGACCAGGGGGCGGGGATGAGCAGTTCTTC. Residues: CASSPGPGGGDEQFF.

This sequence joins TRBV10-3 and TRBJ1-2; 8 bases match TRBD1. Germline V CDR1 and CDR2: ENHRY, SYGVKD. The J segment lost 3 bases and the V segment lost 7 bases, leaving 7 bases of the junction unmatched. The CDR3 is 14 residues long. CDR3 residues: CAIMAPDRDYGYTF. CDR3 bases: TGTGCCATCATGGCCCCGGACAGGGACTATGGCTACACCTTC.

Concerning this clone: Other DNA sequences in the sample encode the same CDR3. The CDR3 DNA reads as TGTGCCAGCAGCCCCGGGACTCTCAACTATGGCTACACCTTC. Protein: CASSPGTLNYGYTF. This chain connects TRBV14 to TRBJ1-2; a possible D gene is TRBD1 (5 bases). Trimming stripped 4 bases from V and 2 bases from J, with 11 bases between. Germline CDR1 is SGHDN and CDR2 is FVKESK. This CDR3 region has 14 residues.

This clone was counted a few times. The chain employs TRBV5-6 and TRBJ2-5; 8 bases are shared with TRBD1. Germline assignment: CDR1 SGHDT and CDR2 YYEEEE. The CDR3 totals 13 residues. V dropped 4 bases and J dropped 6; count of bases not matched to a gene: 5. The CDR3 sequence: CASSPDRVQTQYF. CDR3 sequence (DNA): TGTGCCAGCAGCCCGGACAGGGTACAGACCCAGTACTTC.